Listed below are T cell receptor beta chains from one sample, sequenced in a study of T-cell memory formation after mild COVID-19. TCRdb re-derived calls from the 5' RACE reads in MiXCR, one entry per CDR3 protein. The sample has under 650,000 distinct CDR3 sequences, 15% to 20% seen once. The sequenced sample consisted of PBMCs or a T cell subset sorted from them (not recorded which). All receptors come from an adult woman who had mild COVID-19 (a few samples of this study predate the infection). Cell type and time point are not known. Each CDR3 is given with its conserved first and last residue. D genes are given only for firm matches. Some rows have no size entry. The others give once, few or many, or a class for an expanded clone.

TGTGCCAGCAGTGGGGCCCAGGGGGAGACCCAGTACTTC	CASSGAQGETQYF	.	TRBV6-1	TRBJ2-5	few
TGTGCCAGCAGTTTCCCTAGAGCCGGAGACGGCTCCTACAATGAGCAGTTCTTC	CASSFPRAGDGSYNEQFF	.	TRBV12-3/TRBV12-4	TRBJ2-1	few
TGCAGTGCTGAGAGGCTAGCGGGAGCAGGCACCGGGGAGCTGTTTTTT	CSAERLAGAGTGELFF	TRBD2	TRBV20-1	TRBJ2-2	.
TGTGCCAGCAGCTTAGGATGGGATCGCGGGGCCCCGGGGAATGAGCAGTTCTTC	CASSLGWDRGAPGNEQFF	.	TRBV7-2	TRBJ2-1	.
TGTGCCAGCAGCTTAGCAGGGCTCCGCGACTCCTATAATTCACCCCTCCACTTT	CASSLAGLRDSYNSPLHF	.	TRBV7-9	TRBJ1-6	.
TGCGCCAGCAGCCAAGGACAGGAATACAATGAGCAGTTCTTC	CASSQGQEYNEQFF	.	TRBV4-1	TRBJ2-1	.
TGTGCCAGCAGTGACCGGCACGGGGGCGAGCAGTACTTC	CASSDRHGGEQYF	.	TRBV6-1	TRBJ2-7	few
TGTGCCAGCAGTTTCACTCTACTAGCGGGAGCCGCAGATACGCAGTATTTT	CASSFTLLAGAADTQYF	TRBD2	TRBV12-3/TRBV12-4	TRBJ2-3	few
TGCGCCAGCAGCCATGCAACAGGGGGTCAGCCCCAGCATTTT	CASSHATGGQPQHF	TRBD1	TRBV4-3	TRBJ1-5	.
TGTGCCAGCTGTCTCTTGGCTAACACAGATACGCAGTATTTT	CASCLLANTDTQYF	.	TRBV2	TRBJ2-3	few
TGTGCCAGCAGCGTAGGGACAGATCCTTACGAGCAGTACTTC	CASSVGTDPYEQYF	.	TRBV9	TRBJ2-7	.
TGTGCCAGCAGCTCCCGGGGGGGCGCCTACGAGCAGTACTTC	CASSSRGGAYEQYF	TRBD2	TRBV7-2	TRBJ2-7	few
TGTGCCAGCAGTTACCGGACAGGGGCGAAAAACGAAGCTTTCTTT	CASSYRTGAKNEAFF	TRBD1	TRBV27	TRBJ1-1	.
TGTGCCAGCAGCGTAGAACTATACGATCTCACAGATACGCAGTATTTT	CASSVELYDLTDTQYF	.	TRBV9	TRBJ2-3	.
TGTGCCAGCAGTTTAGTGGGACGAGGAGAGACCCAGTACTTC	CASSLVGRGETQYF	.	TRBV12-3/TRBV12-4	TRBJ2-5	few
TGCAGCGTTGCCGGGACAGGGTACTACGAGCAGTTCTTC	CSVAGTGYYEQFF	TRBD1	TRBV29-1	TRBJ2-1	.
TGCAGCGTTGTGAGTGCGTACGGGGAGCTGTTTTTT	CSVVSAYGELFF	.	TRBV29-1	TRBJ2-2	once
TGTGCCAGCAGCCTAGACAGGGGGCGGCCCTACGAGCAGTACTTC	CASSLDRGRPYEQYF	TRBD1	TRBV11-2	TRBJ2-7	.
TGTGCCAGCAGTTACGAGGGGGCCTTATACGAGCAGTACTTC	CASSYEGALYEQYF	TRBD1	TRBV6-6	TRBJ2-7	.
TGTGCCAGCAGCTTCCTTGCTCCGACAGACGGGGAGACCCAGTACTTC	CASSFLAPTDGETQYF	.	TRBV13	TRBJ2-5	.
TGTGCCAGCAGCCCCCGAAGCGGGAGGGTCAATACGCAGTATTTT	CASSPRSGRVNTQYF	TRBD2	TRBV7-2	TRBJ2-3	few
TGCGCCAGCAGCTTCTTAGGCGGAGCGGGATCCCAAGGGGCCAATGAGCAGTTCTTC	CASSFLGGAGSQGANEQFF	TRBD2	TRBV5-1	TRBJ2-1	many